This section outlines one T cell receptor (beta chain) sequence together with its context. Its antigen remains unknown. This specimen comes from a study of T cell clusters in autoimmune cytopenias. Study-level information: A median age of approximately 64 years and mean of approximately 50 years characterized healthy donor controls. General study results and limits: TRB repertoire shifts in secondary cytopenia and chronic lymphocytic leukemia mostly reflected lymphoma, not autoimmunity.

Germline V gives CDR1 MNHEY, CDR2 SVGAGI. The CDR3 spans 16 residues. TRB was amplified from roughly 270 ng of peripheral blood genomic DNA per sample. TRB rearrangements were amplified by touch-down multiplex PCR with mixed TRB-A/B primers. TCRdb reprocessed the multiplex PCR reads; each CDR3 protein has one entry and no DNA is given. The sample table includes 6,200 or so distinct CDR3 sequences. The same data also contributed to another study, on T cell repertoires in aging, cancer and after chemotherapy.

Input material: peripheral blood. V and J are TRBV6-5 and TRBJ1-5; TCRdb names TRBD1, which stays unverified in the absence of DNA. The sequence derives from a human donor in good health. CDR3 loop: CASRERGWGSEQPQHF.